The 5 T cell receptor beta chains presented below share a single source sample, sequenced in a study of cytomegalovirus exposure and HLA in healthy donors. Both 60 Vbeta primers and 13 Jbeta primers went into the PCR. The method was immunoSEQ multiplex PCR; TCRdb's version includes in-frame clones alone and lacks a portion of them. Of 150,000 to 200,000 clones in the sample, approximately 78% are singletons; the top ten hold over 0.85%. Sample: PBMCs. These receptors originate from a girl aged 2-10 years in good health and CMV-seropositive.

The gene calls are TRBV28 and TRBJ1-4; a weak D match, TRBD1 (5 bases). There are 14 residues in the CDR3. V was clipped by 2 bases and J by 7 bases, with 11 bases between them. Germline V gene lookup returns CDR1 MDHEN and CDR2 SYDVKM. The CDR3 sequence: CASSLGGDTEKLFF. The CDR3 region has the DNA TGTGCCAGCAGTTTAGGGGGGGATACTGAAAAACTGTTTTTT.

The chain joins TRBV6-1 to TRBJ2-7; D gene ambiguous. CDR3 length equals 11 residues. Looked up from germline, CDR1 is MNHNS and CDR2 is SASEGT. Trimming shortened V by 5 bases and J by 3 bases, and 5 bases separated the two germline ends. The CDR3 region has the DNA TGTGCCAGCAGTTTCAACTACGAGCAGTACTTC. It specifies CASSFNYEQYF.

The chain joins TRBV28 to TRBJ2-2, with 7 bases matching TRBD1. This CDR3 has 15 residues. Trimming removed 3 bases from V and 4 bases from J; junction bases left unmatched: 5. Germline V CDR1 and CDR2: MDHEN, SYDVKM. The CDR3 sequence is CASSFGTGATGELFF. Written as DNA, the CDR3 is TGTGCCAGCAGTTTTGGAACAGGGGCCACCGGGGAGCTGTTTTTT.

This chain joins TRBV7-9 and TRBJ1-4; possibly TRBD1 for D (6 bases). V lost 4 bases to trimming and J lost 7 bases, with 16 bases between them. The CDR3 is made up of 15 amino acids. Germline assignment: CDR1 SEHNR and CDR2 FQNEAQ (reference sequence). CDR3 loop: CASSSRQEVREKLFF. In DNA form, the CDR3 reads TGTGCCAGCAGCTCCAGACAGGAAGTACGTGAAAAACTGTTTTTT. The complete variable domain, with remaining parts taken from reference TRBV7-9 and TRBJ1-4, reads DTGVSQNPRHKITKRGQNVTFRCDPISEHNRLYWYRQTLGQGPEFLTYFQNEAQLEKSRLLSDRFSAERPKGSFSTLEIQRTEQGDSAMYLCASSSRQEVREKLFFGSGTQLSVL.

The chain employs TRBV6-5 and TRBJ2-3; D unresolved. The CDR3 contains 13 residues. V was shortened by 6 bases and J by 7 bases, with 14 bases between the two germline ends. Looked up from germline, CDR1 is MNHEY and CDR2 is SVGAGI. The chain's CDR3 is CASRTTTGYTQYF. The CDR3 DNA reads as TGTGCCAGCAGAACAACGACTGGGTATACGCAGTATTTT.